This TCR beta chain originates from a study of Graves' ophthalmopathy and Graves' hyperthyroidism. Study-wide context: Researchers obtained peripheral blood at initial diagnosis, before any treatment had begun.

Study-wide results and caveats: Blood also held most thyroid clonotypes expanded above 0.001 frequency.

The J segment lost 0 bases and the V segment lost 5 bases, leaving 5 bases of the junction unmatched. The CDR3 covers 15 residues. Germline values: CDR1 DFQATT, CDR2 SNEGSKA (reference sequence). Concerning this clonotype itself: Antigen unknown.

Ophthalmopathy in the donors was of moderate-to-severe activity, with CAS ≥3, NOSPECS ≥4 and duration under 3 months. Ineligible for inclusion were patients with other autoimmune diseases, uncontrolled infections, pregnancy or lactation. RNA transcripts provided the template for amplifying TCR beta CDR3 regions. Second-round multiplex PCR came after first-round RT-PCR with HTBI primers. TCRdb passed the multiplex PCR reads through MiXCR, listing each CDR3 protein once. The sample holds some 150,000 distinct CDR3 sequences; around 40% are singletons and the top ten take about 9.5%. This sequence joins TRBV20-1 and TRBJ2-5; 11 nucleotides match TRBD2. The receptor's source is a man younger than 40 with Graves' ophthalmopathy. Sequencing was carried out using peripheral blood. CDR3 coding DNA: TGCAGTGCTGACATGACTAGCGGGAACCAAGAGACCCAGTACTTC. Its protein is CSADMTSGNQETQYF.